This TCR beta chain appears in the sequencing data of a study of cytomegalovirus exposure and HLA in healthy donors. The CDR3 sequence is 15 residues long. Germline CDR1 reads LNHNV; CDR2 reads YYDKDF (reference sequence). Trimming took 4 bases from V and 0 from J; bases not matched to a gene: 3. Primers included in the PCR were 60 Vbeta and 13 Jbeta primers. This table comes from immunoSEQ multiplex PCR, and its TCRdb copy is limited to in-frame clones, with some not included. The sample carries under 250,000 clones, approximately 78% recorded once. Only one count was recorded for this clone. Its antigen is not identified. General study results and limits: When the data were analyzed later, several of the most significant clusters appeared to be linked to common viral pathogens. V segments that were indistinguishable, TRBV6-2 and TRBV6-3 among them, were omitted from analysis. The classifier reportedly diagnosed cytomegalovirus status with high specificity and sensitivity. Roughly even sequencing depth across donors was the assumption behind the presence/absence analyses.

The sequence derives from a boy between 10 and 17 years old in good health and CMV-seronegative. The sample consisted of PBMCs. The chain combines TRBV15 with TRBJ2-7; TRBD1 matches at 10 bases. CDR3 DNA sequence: TGTGCCACCAGCACCCGGACAGGGGGCTCCTACGAGCAGTACTTC. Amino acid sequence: CATSTRTGGSYEQYF.